The 19 T cell receptor beta chains presented below share a single source sample, sequenced in a study of T cells of healthy individuals. TCRdb re-called the 5' RACE reads with MiXCR, one entry per CDR3 protein. This sample has tens of thousands of distinct CDR3 sequences, with about a sixth found just once. These receptors all come from a human donor in good health.

The chain links TRBV28 to TRBJ2-6; D unresolved. CDR1 MDHEN and CDR2 SYDVKM come from the germline V gene. The CDR3 contains 11 residues. Trimming removed 5 bases at V and 5 bases at J, with 1 base between. CDR3 in amino acids: CASSRANVLTF. CDR3 bases: TGTGCCAGCAGTCGGGCCAACGTCCTGACTTTC.

This chain links TRBV5-1 with TRBJ1-6, with 7 bases that match TRBD1. The CDR3 extends over 15 amino acids. Trimming removed 3 bases from V and 5 bases from J; junction bases left unmatched: 5. CDR1 is SGHRS and CDR2 is YFSETQ in the germline V gene. CDR3 sequence reads: CASSSPGQNNSPLHF. Here the CDR3 DNA reads TGCGCCAGCAGCTCTCCGGGACAGAATAATTCACCCCTCCACTTT.

This clonotype has only a few counts. The chain is built from TRBV5-4 and TRBJ1-4; 9 bases line up with TRBD1. Germline loops: CDR1 SGHNT, CDR2 YYREEE (reference sequence). The CDR3 consists of 15 residues. After removal of 3 bases from V and 5 bases from J, the junction contained 5 bases not matched to a gene. The CDR3 DNA follows: TGTGCCAGCAGCTCGGGGACAGGGCGGAATGAAAAACTGTTTTTT. Protein product: CASSSGTGRNEKLFF.

This clonotype was picked up many times. The chain carries TRBV3-1 and TRBJ1-5; possible D gene TRBD1, 6 bases. This CDR3 region has 16 residues. The germline CDR1 and CDR2 sequences are LGHDT and YNNKEL (reference sequence). Trimming took off 0 bases at V and 7 bases at J, with 16 bases between the two ends. The CDR3 coding sequence is TGTGCCAGCAGCCAAGACCCTGAGGGGGGGAGCCAGCCCCAGCATTTT. Its protein product is CASSQDPEGGSQPQHF.

There are many counts of this clonotype. The rearrangement uses TRBV5-6 and TRBJ2-4, with D possibly TRBD1 on 5 matching bases. There are 15 residues in the CDR3. The V gene lost 1 base and the J gene lost 2 bases, with 10 bases spanning the gap. The V gene's germline CDR1 is SGHDT and CDR2 YYEEEE. The CDR3 here is CASSLIQGSKNIQYF. The CDR3 nucleotides read TGTGCCAGCAGCTTGATCCAGGGCTCCAAAAACATTCAGTACTTC.

The V gene is TRBV9, the J gene TRBJ2-7, with D hard to call. CDR1 is SGDLS and CDR2 is YYNGEE in the germline V gene. The CDR3 spans 15 residues. Trimming removed 6 bases at V and 3 bases at J, with 19 bases between. The CDR3 sequence is CASNPHGGMGYEQYF. CDR3 nucleotides: TGTGCCAGCAACCCCCACGGTGGAATGGGCTACGAGCAGTACTTC. Supplemented by reference TRBV9 and TRBJ2-7, the full variable domain reads DSGVTQTPKHLITATGQRVTLRCSPRSGDLSVYWYQQSLDQGLQFLIQYYNGEERAKGNILERFSAQQFPDLHSELNLSSLELGDSALYFCASNPHGGMGYEQYFGPGTRLTVT.

This clonotype has a count of ten or more. This rearrangement joins TRBV12-3 or TRBV12-4 to TRBJ1-4; 7 nucleotides agree with TRBD1. After removal of 5 bases from V and 6 bases from J, the junction contained 9 bases not matched to a gene. There are 15 residues in the CDR3. CDR3 region: CASSPMGTVDEKLFF. In DNA, the CDR3 is TGTGCCAGCAGTCCCATGGGGACAGTGGATGAAAAACTGTTTTTT.

The chain is built from TRBV24-1 and TRBJ1-1, with D possibly matching TRBD1 (5 bases). The CDR3 loop spans 12 amino acids. V was pared by 7 bases and J by 11 bases, with 16 bases between. CDR1 is KGHDR and CDR2 is SFDVKD in the germline V gene. In DNA, the CDR3 is TGTGCCACCAGACGCGGACATGGCGCCGCTTTCTTT. Translation: CATRRGHGAAFF.

This clonotype has a count of ten or more. J is TRBJ2-1 and V is TRBV2; 13 nucleotides agree with TRBD2. V dropped 5 bases and J dropped 8; count of bases not matched to a gene: 6. The CDR3 totals 15 residues. CDR1 and CDR2 (germline): SNHLY, FYNNEI. The CDR3 sequence is CASSLRTSGSDEQFF. DNA of the CDR3: TGTGCCAGCAGTTTACGGACTAGCGGGAGCGATGAGCAGTTCTTC.

This clonotype was seen ten or more times. The V call is TRBV6-6, the J call TRBJ2-7; tentatively, D is TRBD1 (5 bases). Germline-derived CDR1 and CDR2 are MNHNY and SVGAGI (reference sequence). Trimming took off 7 bases at V and 3 bases at J, with 13 bases between the two ends. There are 13 residues in the CDR3. The CDR3 DNA sequence: TGTGCCAGCAAGGCAGGGCGGTACTACGAGCAGTACTTC. This translates into CASKAGRYYEQYF.

This clonotype occurred many times. This rearrangement joins TRBV20-1 to TRBJ1-4, with TRBD1 matching 9 bases. The V and J ends lost 4 bases and 7 bases, in that order; junction bases with no gene match: 10. CDR3 length equals 15 residues. Looked up from germline, CDR1 is DFQATT and CDR2 is SNEGSKA (reference sequence). In nucleotides, the CDR3 is TGCAGTGCTACCCCCGGGACAGGGACGGGTGAAAAACTGTTTTTT. Its protein is CSATPGTGTGEKLFF.

In this sample, this clonotype turned up many times. This chain uses TRBV20-1 with TRBJ2-1, with TRBD1 matching 8 bases. The V gene's germline CDR1 is DFQATT and CDR2 SNEGSKA (reference sequence). CDR3 length: 16 amino acids. The CDR3 nucleotides read TGCAGCCCTCAATCGGACAGGGAATGCTCCTACAATGAGCAGTTCTTC. Its translation is CSPQSDRECSYNEQFF.

In its sample, this clonotype was seen a few times. The V and J genes are TRBV11-2 and TRBJ2-3; no clear D. The CDR3 is made up of 18 amino acids. In germline, CDR1 is SGHAT, CDR2 FQNNGV. V lost 5 bases to trimming and J lost 0 bases, with 21 bases between them. The CDR3 sequence: CASSLLELRASSTDTQYF. CDR3 sequence (DNA): TGTGCCAGCAGCCTCTTGGAGCTAAGGGCCTCTAGCACAGATACGCAGTATTTT. Variable domain in full (rest from reference TRBV11-2 and TRBJ2-3): EAGVAQSPRYKIIEKRQSVAFWCNPISGHATLYWYQQILGQGPKLLIQFQNNGVVDDSQLPKDRFSAERLKGVDSTLKIQPAKLEDSAVYLCASSLLELRASSTDTQYFGPGTRLTVL.

V usage is TRBV2 and J usage is TRBJ2-5, with TRBD2 matching over 10 bases. The V gene's germline CDR1 is SNHLY and CDR2 FYNNEI. V trimming: 3 bases; J trimming: 4 bases; junction bases outside the gene matches: 8. This CDR3 is built from 16 residues. The CDR3 loop is CASSDHGTSDRETQYF. The CDR3 bases are TGTGCCAGCAGTGACCACGGGACTAGCGATAGAGAGACCCAGTACTTC.

This chain links TRBV6-6 with TRBJ2-3; D gene ambiguous. CDR1 is MNHNY, CDR2 SVGAGI, per germline (reference sequence). V gave up 6 bases and J gave up 3 bases, with 13 bases separating them. This CDR3 has 14 amino acids. The CDR3 coding sequence is TGTGCCAGCAGAGTTAATCCCGGTACAGATACGCAGTATTTT. Protein product: CASRVNPGTDTQYF.

This clonotype was counted between two and nine times. The rearrangement joins TRBV30 to TRBJ1-5, with D tentatively TRBD1 (6 bases). Germline-derived CDR1 and CDR2 are GTSNPN and SVGIG (reference sequence). Trimming removed 2 bases at V and 3 bases at J, with 8 bases between. The CDR3 runs 13 residues. The CDR3 DNA reads TGTGCCTGGAGTCGGGACATCAATCAGCCCCAGCATTTT. Its translation is CAWSRDINQPQHF.

This clonotype was seen a single time. This chain connects TRBV28 to TRBJ2-7; D uncertain. The germline gives CDR1 MDHEN, CDR2 SYDVKM. This CDR3 region has 14 residues. Trimming took off 8 bases at V and 0 bases at J, with 14 bases between the two ends. In DNA, the CDR3 is TGTGCCAGCTCTATTTCGGTAAGCTCCTACGAGCAGTACTTC. Amino acids: CASSISVSSYEQYF.

This clonotype came up a few times. The chain couples TRBV25-1 to TRBJ2-2; 7 bases fit TRBD2. Trimming at V came to 5 bases and at J to 7 bases, leaving 7 bases not matched to a gene. The V gene's germline CDR1 is MGHDK and CDR2 SYGVNS. CDR3 size: 14 residues. The CDR3 loop reads CASSPAGLLGELFF. The CDR3 bases are TGTGCCAGCAGTCCAGCGGGACTCCTCGGGGAGCTGTTTTTT.

The CDR3 protein is CASSYSDRNYGYTF. CDR3 bases: TGTGCCAGCAGTTATTCGGACAGGAACTATGGCTACACCTTC. The genes are TRBV6-5 and TRBJ1-2, with TRBD1 identical over 7 bases. Germline-derived CDR1 and CDR2 are MNHEY and SVGAGI. V lost 3 bases to trimming and J lost 2 bases; unmatched junction nucleotides: 3. The CDR3 spans 14 residues.